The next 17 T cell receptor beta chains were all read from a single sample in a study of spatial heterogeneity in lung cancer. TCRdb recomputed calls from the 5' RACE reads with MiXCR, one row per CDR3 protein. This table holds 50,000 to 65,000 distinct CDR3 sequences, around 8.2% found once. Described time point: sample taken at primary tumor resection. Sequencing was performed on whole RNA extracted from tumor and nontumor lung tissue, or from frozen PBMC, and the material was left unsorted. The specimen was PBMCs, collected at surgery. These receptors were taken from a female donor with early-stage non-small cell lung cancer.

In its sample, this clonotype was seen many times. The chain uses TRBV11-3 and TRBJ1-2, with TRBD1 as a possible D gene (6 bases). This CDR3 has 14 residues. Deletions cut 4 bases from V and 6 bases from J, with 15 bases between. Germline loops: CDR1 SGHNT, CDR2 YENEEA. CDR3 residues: CASSSQGTYHGYTF. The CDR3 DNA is TGTGCCAGCAGCTCGCAGGGGACCTATCATGGCTACACCTTC.

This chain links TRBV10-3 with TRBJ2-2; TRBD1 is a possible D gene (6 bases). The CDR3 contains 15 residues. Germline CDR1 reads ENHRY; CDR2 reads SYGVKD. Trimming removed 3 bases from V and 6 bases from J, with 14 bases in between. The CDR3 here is CAISDVTGSAGELFF. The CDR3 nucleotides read TGTGCCATCAGTGATGTAACAGGGTCTGCCGGGGAGCTGTTTTTT.

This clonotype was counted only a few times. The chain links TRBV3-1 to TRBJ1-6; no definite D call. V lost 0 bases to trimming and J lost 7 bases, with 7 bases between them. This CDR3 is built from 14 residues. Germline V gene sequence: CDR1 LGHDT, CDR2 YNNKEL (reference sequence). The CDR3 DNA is TGTGCCAGCAGCCAAGATCTCGGGAATTCACCCCTCCACTTT. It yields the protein CASSQDLGNSPLHF.

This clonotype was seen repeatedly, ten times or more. The CDR3 is CASSLVPFGTSDRYEQYF. CDR3 coding DNA: TGCGCCAGCAGCTTGGTCCCTTTCGGGACTAGCGACCGATACGAGCAGTACTTC. The chain links TRBV5-1 to TRBJ2-7, with 10 bases that match TRBD2. This CDR3 contains 18 residues. The germline gives CDR1 SGHRS, CDR2 YFSETQ. The trim removed 0 bases at V and 4 bases at J, leaving 13 bases unmatched.

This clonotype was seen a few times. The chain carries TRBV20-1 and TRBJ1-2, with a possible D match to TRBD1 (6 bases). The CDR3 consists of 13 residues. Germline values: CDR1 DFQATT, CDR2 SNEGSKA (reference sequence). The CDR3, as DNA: TGCAGCCCCGGGAGGGGGGCCGAGGGTGGCTACACCTTC. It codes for CSPGRGAEGGYTF.

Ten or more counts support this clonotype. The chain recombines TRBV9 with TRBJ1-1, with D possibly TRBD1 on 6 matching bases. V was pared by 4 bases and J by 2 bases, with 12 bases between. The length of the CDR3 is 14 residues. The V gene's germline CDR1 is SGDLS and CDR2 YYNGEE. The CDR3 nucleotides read TGTGCCAGCAGCCCCGGGACAACAAACACTGAAGCTTTCTTT. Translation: CASSPGTTNTEAFF.

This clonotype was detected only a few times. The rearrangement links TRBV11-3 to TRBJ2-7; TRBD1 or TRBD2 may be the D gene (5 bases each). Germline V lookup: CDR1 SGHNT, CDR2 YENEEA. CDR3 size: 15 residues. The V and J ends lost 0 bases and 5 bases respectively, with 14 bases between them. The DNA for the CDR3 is TGTGCCAGCAGCTTAGATGGGCAGGGAGTCGACGAGCAGTACTTC. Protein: CASSLDGQGVDEQYF.

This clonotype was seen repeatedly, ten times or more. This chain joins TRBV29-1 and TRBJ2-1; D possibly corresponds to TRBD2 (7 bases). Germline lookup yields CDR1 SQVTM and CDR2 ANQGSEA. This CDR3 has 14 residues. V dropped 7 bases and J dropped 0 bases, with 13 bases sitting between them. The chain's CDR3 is CSGEGGDSYNEQFF. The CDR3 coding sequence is TGCAGCGGAGAGGGGGGGGACTCCTACAATGAGCAGTTCTTC.

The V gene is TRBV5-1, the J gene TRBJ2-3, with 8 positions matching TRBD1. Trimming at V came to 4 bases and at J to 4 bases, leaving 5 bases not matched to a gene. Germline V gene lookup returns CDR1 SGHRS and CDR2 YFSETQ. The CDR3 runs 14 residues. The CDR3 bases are TGCGCCAGCAGCATGACAGGGGTCGCAGATACGCAGTATTTT. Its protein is CASSMTGVADTQYF.

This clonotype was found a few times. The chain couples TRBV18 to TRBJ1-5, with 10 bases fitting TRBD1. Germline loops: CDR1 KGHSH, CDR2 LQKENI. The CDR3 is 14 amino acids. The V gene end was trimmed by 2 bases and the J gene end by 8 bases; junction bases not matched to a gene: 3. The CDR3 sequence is CASSPGGTGEPQHF. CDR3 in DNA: TGTGCCAGCTCACCAGGGGGGACAGGGGAGCCCCAGCATTTT.

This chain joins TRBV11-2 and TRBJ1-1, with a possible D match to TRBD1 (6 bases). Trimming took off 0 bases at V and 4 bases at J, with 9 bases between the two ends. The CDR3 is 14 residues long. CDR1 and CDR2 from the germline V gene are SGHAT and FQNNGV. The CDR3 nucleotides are TGTGCCAGCAGCTTAGAGGGGGGCATCACTGAAGCTTTCTTT. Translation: CASSLEGGITEAFF.

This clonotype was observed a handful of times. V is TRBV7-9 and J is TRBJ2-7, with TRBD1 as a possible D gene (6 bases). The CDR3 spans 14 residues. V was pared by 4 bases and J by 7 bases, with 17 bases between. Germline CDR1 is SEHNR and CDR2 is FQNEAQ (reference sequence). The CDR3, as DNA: TGTGCCAGCAGCTACCAACAGGGATCCGGAGAGCAGTACTTC. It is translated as CASSYQQGSGEQYF.

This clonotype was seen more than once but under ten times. For the CDR3, the DNA is TGTGCCAGCAGTTACGGGCAACGTAATGAAAAACTGTTTTTT. Translation: CASSYGQRNEKLFF. The chain couples TRBV6-5 to TRBJ1-4; D unresolved. V lost 2 bases to trimming and J lost 4 bases, with 8 bases between them. The CDR3 length is 14 residues. Germline V CDR1 and CDR2: MNHEY, SVGAGI.

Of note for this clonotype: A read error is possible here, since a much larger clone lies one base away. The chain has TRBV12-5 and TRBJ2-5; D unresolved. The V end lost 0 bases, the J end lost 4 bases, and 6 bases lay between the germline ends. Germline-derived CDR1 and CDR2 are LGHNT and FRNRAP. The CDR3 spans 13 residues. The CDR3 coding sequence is TGTGCTAGTGGTTTGGTCCCTCTAGAGACCCAGTACTTC. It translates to CASGLVPLETQYF.

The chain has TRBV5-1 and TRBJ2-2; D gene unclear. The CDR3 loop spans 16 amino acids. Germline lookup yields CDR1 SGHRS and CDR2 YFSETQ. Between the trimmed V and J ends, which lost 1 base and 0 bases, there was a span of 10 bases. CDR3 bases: TGCGCCAGCAGCTTGTCCGTCGCTGCGAACACCGGGGAGCTGTTTTTT. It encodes CASSLSVAANTGELFF.

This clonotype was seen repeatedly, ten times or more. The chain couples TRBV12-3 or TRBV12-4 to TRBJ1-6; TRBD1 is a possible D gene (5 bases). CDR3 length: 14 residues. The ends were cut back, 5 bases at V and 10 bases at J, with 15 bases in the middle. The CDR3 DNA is TGTGCCAGCAGTCCCACAGGAGTAGAGTCACCCCTCCACTTT. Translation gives CASSPTGVESPLHF.

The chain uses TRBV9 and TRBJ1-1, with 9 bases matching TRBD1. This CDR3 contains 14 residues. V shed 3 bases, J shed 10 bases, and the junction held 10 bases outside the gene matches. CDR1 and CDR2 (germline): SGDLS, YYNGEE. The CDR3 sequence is CASSETGTGFGAFF. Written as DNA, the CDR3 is TGTGCCAGCAGCGAGACCGGGACAGGGTTTGGAGCTTTCTTT.